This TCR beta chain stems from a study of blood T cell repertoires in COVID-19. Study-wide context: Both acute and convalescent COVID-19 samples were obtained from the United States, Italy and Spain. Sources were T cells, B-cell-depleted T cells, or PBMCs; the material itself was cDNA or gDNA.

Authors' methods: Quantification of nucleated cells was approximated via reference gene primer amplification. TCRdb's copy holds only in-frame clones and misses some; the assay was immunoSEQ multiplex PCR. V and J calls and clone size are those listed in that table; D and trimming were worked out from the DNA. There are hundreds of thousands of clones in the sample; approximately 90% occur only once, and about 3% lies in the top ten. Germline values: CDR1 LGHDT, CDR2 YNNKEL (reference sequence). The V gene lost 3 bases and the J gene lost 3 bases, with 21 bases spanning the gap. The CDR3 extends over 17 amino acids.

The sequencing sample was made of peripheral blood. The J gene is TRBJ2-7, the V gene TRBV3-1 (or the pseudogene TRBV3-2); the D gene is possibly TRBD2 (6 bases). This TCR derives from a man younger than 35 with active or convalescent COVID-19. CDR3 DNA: TGTGCCAGCAGCCAGCTCGGTCGGTCCGGGGAGGACTACGAGCAGTACTTC. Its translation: CASSQLGRSGEDYEQYF.